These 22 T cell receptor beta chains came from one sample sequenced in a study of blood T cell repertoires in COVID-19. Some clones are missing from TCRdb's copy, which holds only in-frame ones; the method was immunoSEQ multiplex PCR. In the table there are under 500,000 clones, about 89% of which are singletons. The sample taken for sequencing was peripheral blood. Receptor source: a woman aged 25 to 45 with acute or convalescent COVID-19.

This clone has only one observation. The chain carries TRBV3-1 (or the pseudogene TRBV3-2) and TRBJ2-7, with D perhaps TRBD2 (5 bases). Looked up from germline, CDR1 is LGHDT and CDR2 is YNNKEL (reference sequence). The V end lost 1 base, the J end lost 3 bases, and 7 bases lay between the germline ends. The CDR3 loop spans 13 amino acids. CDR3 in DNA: TGTGCCAGCAGCCAAGGGACTCGCTACGAGCAGTACTTC. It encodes CASSQGTRYEQYF.

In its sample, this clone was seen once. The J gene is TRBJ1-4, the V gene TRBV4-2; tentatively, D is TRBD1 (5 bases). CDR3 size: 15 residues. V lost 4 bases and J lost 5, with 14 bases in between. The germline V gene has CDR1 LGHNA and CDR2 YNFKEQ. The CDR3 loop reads CASSLFREANEKLFF. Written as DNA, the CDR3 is TGTGCCAGCAGCCTTTTCAGGGAGGCCAATGAAAAACTGTTTTTT.

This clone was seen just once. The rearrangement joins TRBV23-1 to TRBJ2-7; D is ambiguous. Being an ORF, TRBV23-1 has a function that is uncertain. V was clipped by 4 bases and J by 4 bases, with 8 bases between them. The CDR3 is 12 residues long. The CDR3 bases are TGCGCCAGCAGTCCCCCCCCATACGAGCAGTACTTC. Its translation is CASSPPPYEQYF.

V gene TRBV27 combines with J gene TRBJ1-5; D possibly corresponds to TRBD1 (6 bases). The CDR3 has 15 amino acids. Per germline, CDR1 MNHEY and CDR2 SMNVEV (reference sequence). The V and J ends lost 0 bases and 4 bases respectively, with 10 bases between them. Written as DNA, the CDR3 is TGTGCCAGCAGTTTATCTCAGGGGTGGAATCAGCCCCAGCATTTT. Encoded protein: CASSLSQGWNQPQHF.

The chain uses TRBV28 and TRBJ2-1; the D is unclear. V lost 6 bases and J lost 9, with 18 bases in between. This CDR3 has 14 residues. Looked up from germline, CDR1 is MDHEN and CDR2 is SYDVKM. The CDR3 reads CASSHVFEVTEQFF. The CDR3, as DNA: TGTGCCAGCAGCCACGTTTTTGAGGTCACTGAGCAGTTCTTC.

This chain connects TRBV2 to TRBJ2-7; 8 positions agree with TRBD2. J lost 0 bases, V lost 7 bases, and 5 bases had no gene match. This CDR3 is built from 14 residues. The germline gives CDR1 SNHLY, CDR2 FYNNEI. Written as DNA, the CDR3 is TGTGCCAGCATTGAGCGGGGGACCTCCTACGAGCAGTACTTC. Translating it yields CASIERGTSYEQYF.

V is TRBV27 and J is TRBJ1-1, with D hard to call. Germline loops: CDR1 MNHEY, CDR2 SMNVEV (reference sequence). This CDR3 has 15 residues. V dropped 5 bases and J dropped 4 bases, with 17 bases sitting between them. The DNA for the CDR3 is TGTGCCAGCAGTCTCCGCCCCGGTACGATCACTGAAGCTTTCTTT. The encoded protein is CASSLRPGTITEAFF.

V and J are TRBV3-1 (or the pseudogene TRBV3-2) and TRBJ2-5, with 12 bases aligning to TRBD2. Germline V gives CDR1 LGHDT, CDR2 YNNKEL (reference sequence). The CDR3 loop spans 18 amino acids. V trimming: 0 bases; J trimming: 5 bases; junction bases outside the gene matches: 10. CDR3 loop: CASSQDTLAGGPRETQYF. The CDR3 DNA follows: TGTGCCAGCAGCCAAGATACCCTAGCGGGGGGGCCCCGTGAGACCCAGTACTTC.

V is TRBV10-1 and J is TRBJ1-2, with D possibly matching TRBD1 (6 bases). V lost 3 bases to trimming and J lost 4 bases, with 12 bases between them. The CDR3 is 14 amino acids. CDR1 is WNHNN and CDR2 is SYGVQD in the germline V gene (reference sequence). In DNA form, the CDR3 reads TGCGCCAGCAGTGACTCGACAGGATCCTATGGCTACACCTTC. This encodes CASSDSTGSYGYTF.

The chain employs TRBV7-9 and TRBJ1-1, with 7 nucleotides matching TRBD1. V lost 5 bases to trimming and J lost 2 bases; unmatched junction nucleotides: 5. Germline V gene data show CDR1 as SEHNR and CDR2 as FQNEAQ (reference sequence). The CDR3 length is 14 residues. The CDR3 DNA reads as TGTGCCAGCAGCCCATACAGGGGAAACACTGAAGCTTTCTTT. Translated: CASSPYRGNTEAFF.

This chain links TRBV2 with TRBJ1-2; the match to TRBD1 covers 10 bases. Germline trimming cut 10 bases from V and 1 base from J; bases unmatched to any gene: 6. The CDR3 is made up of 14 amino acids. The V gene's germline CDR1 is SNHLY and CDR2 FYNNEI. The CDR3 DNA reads TGTGCCATCATCGGGACAGGGGTTAACTATGGCTACACCTTC. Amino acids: CAIIGTGVNYGYTF. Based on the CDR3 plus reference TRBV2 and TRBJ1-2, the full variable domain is EPEVTQTPSHQVTQMGQEVILRCVPISNHLYFYWYRQILGQKVEFLVSFYNNEISEKSEIFDDQFSVERPDGSNFTLKIRSTKLEDSAMYFCAIIGTGVNYGYTFGSGTRLTVV.

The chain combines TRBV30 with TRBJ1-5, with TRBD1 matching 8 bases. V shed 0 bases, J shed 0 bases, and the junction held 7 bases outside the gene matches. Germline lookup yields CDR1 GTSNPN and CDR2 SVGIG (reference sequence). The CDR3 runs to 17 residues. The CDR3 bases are TGTGCCTGGAGTGTCCCCCGGACAGGGAATAGCAATCAGCCCCAGCATTTT. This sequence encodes CAWSVPRTGNSNQPQHF.

In DNA, the CDR3 is TGTGCCAGCAGCCACCAGGCACGAACTAACTATGGCTACACCTTC. Amino acid sequence: CASSHQARTNYGYTF. The chain recombines TRBV3-1 (or the pseudogene TRBV3-2) with TRBJ1-2; no definite D call. The CDR3 covers 15 residues. Germline CDR1 and CDR2: LGHDT and YNNKEL (reference sequence). The ends were cut back, 3 bases at V and 0 bases at J, with 11 bases in the middle.

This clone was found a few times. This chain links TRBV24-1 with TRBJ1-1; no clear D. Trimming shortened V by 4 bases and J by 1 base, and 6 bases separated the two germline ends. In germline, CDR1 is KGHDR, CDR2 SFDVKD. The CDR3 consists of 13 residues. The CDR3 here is CATSESGNTEAFF. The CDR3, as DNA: TGTGCCACCAGTGAGTCAGGGAACACTGAAGCTTTCTTT.

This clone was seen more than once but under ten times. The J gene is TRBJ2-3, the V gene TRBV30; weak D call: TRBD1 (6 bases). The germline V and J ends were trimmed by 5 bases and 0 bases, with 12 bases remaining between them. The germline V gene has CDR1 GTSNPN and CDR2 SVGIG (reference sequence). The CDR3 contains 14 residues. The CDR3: CAWAGARSTDTQYF. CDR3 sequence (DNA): TGTGCCTGGGCAGGGGCGAGAAGCACAGATACGCAGTATTTT.

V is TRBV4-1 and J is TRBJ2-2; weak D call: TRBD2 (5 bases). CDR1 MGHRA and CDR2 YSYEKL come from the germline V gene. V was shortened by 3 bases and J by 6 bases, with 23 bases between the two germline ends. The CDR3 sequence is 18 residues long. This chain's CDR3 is CASSQFVFTRPRSGELFF. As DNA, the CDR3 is TGCGCCAGCAGCCAGTTCGTCTTTACTAGACCTCGGTCCGGGGAGCTGTTTTTT.

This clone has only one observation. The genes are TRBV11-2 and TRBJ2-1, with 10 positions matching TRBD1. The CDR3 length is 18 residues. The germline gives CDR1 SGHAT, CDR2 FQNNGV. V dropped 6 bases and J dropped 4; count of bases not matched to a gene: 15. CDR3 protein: CASRTIKTGGGNYNEQFF. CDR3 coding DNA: TGTGCCAGCAGAACAATTAAGACAGGGGGCGGAAATTACAATGAGCAGTTCTTC.

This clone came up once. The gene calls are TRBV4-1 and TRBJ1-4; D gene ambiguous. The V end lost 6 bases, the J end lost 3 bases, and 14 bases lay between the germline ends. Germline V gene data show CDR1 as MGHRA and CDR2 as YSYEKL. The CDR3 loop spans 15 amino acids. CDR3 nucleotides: TGCGCCAGCAGTAATGGGAGGGCTCCTAATGAAAAACTGTTTTTT. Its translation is CASSNGRAPNEKLFF.

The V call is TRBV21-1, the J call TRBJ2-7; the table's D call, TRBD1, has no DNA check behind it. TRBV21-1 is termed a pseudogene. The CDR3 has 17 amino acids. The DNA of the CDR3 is TGTGCCAGCAGCATAAGACGGAGGGGACAGGGTTTACACGAGCAGTACTTC. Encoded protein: CASSIRRRGQGLHEQYF.

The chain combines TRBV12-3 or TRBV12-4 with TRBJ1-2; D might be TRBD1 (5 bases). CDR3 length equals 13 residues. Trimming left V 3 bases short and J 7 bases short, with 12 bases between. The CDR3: CASSFGGGSGYTF. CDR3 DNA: TGTGCCAGCAGTTTTGGGGGGGGAAGTGGCTACACCTTC.

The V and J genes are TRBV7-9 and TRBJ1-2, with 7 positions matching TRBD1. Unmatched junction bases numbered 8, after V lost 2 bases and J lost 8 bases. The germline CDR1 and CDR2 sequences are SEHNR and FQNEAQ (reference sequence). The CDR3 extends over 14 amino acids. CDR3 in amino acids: CASSLTGQGVGYTF. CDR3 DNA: TGTGCCAGCAGCTTAACGGGCCAGGGGGTAGGCTACACCTTC.

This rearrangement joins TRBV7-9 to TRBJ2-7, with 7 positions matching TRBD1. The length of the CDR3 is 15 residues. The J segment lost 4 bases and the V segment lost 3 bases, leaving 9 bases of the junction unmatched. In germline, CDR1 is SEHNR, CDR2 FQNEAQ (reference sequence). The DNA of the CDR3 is TGTGCCAGCAGCTTCGGACAGGCAATGGCATACGAGCAGTACTTC. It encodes CASSFGQAMAYEQYF.